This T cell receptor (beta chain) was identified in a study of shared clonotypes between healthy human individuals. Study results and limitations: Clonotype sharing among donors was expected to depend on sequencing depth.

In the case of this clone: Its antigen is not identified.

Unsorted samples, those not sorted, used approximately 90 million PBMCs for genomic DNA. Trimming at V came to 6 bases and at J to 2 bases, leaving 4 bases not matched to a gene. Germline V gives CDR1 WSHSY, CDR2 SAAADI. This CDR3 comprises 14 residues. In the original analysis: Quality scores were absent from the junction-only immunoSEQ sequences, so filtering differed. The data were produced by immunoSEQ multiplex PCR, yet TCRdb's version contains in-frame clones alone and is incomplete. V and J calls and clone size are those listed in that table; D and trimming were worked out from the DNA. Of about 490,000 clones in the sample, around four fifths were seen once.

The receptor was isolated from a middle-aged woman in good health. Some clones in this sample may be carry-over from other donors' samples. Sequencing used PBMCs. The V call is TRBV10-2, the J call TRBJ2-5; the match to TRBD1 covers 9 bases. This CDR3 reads CASRDRGVQETQYF. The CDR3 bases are TGCGCCAGCAGGGACAGGGGAGTACAAGAGACCCAGTACTTC.